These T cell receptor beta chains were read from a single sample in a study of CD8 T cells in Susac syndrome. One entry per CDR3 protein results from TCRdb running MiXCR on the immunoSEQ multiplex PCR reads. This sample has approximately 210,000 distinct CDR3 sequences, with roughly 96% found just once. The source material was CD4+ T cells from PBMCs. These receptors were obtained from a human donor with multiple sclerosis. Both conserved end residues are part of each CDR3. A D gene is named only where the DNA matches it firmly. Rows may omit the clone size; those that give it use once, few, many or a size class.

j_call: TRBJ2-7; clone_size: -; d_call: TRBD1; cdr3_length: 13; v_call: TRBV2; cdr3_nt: TGTGCCAGCAGTGGGGGACAGCTCTACGAGCAGTACTTC; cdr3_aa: CASSGGQLYEQYF
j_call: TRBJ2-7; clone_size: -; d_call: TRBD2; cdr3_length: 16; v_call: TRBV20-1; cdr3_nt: TGCAGTGCTAGGGCTTTAGCGGGAGGCAGCTCCTACGAGCAGTACTTC; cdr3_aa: CSARALAGGSSYEQYF
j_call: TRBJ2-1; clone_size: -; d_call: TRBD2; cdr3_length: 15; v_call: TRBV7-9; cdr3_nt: TGTGCCAGCAGCTTAGGGGTAGCGGGCACGGATGAGCAGTTCTTC; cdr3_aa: CASSLGVAGTDEQFF
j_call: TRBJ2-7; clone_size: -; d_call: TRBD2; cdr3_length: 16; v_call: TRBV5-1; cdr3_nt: TGCGCCAGCAGCTCGGGTGGACTAGCGGGGGGCAACGAGCAGTACTTC; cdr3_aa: CASSSGGLAGGNEQYF
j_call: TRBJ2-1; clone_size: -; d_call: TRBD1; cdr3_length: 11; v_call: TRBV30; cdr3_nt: TGTGCGGGGGACAGGCGGTATGAGCAGTTCTTC; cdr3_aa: CAGDRRYEQFF
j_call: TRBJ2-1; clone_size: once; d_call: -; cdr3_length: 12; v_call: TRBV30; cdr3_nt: TGTGCCTGGAGTGGTAAGGGGAATGAGCAGTTCTTC; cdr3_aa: CAWSGKGNEQFF
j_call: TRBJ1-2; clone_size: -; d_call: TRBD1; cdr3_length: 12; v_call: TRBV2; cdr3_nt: TGTGCCAGCGGGGACAGGGAAACTGGCTACACCTTC; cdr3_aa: CASGDRETGYTF
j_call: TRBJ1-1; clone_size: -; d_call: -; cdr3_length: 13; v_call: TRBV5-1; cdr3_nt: TGCGCCAGCAGCTTGGCGGGGGTGCCTGAAGCTTTCTTT; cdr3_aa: CASSLAGVPEAFF
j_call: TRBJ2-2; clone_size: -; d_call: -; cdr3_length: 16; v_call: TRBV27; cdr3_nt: TGTGCCAGCAGTCCTCAGGGGATCCCGAACACCGGGGAGCTGTTTTTT; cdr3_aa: CASSPQGIPNTGELFF
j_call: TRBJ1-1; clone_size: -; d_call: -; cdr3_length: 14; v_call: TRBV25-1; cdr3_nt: TGTGCCAGCAGTGAAGGGACACTGAACACTGAAGCTTTCTTT; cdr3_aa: CASSEGTLNTEAFF
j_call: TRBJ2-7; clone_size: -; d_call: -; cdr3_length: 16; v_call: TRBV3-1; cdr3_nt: TGTGCCAGCAGCGCTCCGGGTAGTCGAGGGTCCTACGAGCAGTACTTC; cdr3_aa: CASSAPGSRGSYEQYF
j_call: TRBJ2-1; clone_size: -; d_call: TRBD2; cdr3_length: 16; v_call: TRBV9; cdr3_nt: TGTGCCAGCAGCGCTTTAGCGGGGAGCTCCTACAATGAGCAGTTCTTC; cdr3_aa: CASSALAGSSYNEQFF
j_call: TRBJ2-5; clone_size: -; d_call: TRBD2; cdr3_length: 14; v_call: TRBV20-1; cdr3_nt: TGCAGTGCTAGACTAGCGGGGGTCCGGGAGACCCAGTACTTC; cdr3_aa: CSARLAGVRETQYF
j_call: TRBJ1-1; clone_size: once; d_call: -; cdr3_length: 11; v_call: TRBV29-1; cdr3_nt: TGCAGCGCCGAGAGAAACACTGAAGCTTTCTTT; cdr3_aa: CSAERNTEAFF
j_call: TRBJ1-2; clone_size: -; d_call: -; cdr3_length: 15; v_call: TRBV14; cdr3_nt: TGTGCCAGCAGCCAATGGAAGGCCGCGGGCTATGGCTACACCTTC; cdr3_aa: CASSQWKAAGYGYTF
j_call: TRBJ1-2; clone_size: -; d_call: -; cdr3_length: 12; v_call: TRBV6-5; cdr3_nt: TGTGCCAGCAGACAAGGGGAATCTGGCTACACCTTC; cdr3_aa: CASRQGESGYTF
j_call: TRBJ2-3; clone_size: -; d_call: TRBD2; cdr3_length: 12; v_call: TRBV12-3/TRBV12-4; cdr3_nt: TGTGCCAGCAGTCCTGTAGCGGGCGCGCAGTATTTT; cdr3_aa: CASSPVAGAQYF
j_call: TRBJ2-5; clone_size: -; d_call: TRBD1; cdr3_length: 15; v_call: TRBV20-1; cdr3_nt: TGCAGTGCTACGGCCGGGACAGGGGGACAAGAGACCCAGTACTTC; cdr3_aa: CSATAGTGGQETQYF
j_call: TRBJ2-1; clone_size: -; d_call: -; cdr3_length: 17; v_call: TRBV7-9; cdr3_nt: TGTGCCAGCATATCCCCCGGGGTAACAGGGAACTACAATGAGCAGTTCTTC; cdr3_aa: CASISPGVTGNYNEQFF
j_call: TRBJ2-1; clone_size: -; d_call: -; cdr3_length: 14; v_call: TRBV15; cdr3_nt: TGTGCCACCAGCAGGGATAGACTAGGCCCCCTCGGGTTCTTC; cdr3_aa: CATSRDRLGPLGFF
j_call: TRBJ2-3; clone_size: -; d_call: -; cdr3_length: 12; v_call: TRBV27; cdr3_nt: TGTGCCAGCAGGAGGCTGGGAGATACGCAGTATTTT; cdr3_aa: CASRRLGDTQYF
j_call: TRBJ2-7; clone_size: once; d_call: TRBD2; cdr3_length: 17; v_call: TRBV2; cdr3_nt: TGTGCCAGCAGTGAACGAGGCATAGCGGGGAGTAACTACGAGCAGTACTTC; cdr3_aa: CASSERGIAGSNYEQYF
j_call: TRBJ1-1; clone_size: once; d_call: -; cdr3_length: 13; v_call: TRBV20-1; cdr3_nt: TGCAGTGCTAGAGTTTCCGTGAACACTGAAGCTTTCTTT; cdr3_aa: CSARVSVNTEAFF
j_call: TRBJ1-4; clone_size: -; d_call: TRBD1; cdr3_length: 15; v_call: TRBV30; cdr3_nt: TGTGCCTGGAGTGTAAGGGACAGGGGGGTTGAAAAACTGTTTTTT; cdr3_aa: CAWSVRDRGVEKLFF
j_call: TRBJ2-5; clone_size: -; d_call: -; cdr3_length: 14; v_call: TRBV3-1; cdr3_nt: TGTGCCAGCAGCCAAGAGAAGTGGGGGAAGACCCAGTACTTC; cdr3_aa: CASSQEKWGKTQYF
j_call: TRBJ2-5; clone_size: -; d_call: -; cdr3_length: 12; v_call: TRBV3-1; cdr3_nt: TGTGCCAGCAGCCAAGATCGAGGCGACCAGTACTTC; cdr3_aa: CASSQDRGDQYF
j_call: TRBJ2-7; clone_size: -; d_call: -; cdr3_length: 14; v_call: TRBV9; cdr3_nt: TGTGCCAGCAGCGAGTATGCGGAGTTCTACGAGCAGTACTTC; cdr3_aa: CASSEYAEFYEQYF
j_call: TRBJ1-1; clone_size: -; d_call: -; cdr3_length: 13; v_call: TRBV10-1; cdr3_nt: TGCGCCAGCAGGGAGGACGGGAACACTGAAGCTTTCTTT; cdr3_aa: CASREDGNTEAFF
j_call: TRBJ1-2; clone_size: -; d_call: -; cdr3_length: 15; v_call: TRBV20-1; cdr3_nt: TGCAGTGCTTTCTCCGGGGGCTCAACTAACTATGGCTACACCTTC; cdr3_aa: CSAFSGGSTNYGYTF
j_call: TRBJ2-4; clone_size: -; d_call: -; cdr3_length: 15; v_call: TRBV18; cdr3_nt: TGTGCCAGCTCACCTCGAACCGACCAGGAAGGCATTCAGTACTTC; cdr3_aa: CASSPRTDQEGIQYF
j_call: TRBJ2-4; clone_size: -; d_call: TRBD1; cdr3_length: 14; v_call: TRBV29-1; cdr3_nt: TGCAGCGTCAGTCCCGGGACAGGGCCGGTCATTCAGTACTTC; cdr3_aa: CSVSPGTGPVIQYF
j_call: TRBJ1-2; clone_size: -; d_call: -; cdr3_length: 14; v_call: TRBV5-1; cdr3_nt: TGCGCCAGCAGCTTGGCTAGCGGGCCGTTCCGCTACACCTTC; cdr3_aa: CASSLASGPFRYTF
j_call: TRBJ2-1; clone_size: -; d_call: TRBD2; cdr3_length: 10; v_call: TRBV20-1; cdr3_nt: TGCAGTGCTGACGGGACTAGCCGGTTCTTC; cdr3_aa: CSADGTSRFF
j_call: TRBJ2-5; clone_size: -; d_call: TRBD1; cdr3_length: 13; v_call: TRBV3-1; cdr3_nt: TGTGCCAGCACTGGCAGGGGGCATGGGACCCAGTACTTC; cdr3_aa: CASTGRGHGTQYF
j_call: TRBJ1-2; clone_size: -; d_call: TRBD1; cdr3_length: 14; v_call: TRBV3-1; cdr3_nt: TGTGCCAGCAGTCGACAGGGGGAGTACTATGGCTACACCTTC; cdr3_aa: CASSRQGEYYGYTF
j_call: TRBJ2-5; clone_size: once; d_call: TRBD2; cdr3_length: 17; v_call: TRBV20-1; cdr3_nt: TGCAGTGCTAGAGATACAAAAAAAGGACTAGCTTTAGAGACCCAGTACTTC; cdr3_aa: CSARDTKKGLALETQYF
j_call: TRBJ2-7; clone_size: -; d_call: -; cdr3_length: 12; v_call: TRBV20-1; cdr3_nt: TGCAGTGCTAGAGATCTCGGGAACGAGCAGTACTTC; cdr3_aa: CSARDLGNEQYF
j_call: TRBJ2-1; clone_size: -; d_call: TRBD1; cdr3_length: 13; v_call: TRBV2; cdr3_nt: TGTGCCAGCAGGGGACAGGGATACAATGAGCAGTTCTTC; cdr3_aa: CASRGQGYNEQFF
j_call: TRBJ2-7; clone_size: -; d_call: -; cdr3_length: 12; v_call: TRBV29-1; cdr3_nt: TGCAGGTGGCAGGCGATACCCTACGAGCAGTACTTC; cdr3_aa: CRWQAIPYEQYF
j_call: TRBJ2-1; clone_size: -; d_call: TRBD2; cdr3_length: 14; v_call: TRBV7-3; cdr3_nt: TGTGCCAGCAGCCCGGGACTAGGGTACAATGAGCAGTTCTTC; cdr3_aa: CASSPGLGYNEQFF
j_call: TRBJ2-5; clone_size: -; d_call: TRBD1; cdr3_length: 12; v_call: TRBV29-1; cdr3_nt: TGCAGCGCCCGGGACAGGCAAGAGACCCAGTACTTC; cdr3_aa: CSARDRQETQYF
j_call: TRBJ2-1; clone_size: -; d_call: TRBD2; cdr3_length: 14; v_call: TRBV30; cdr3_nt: TGTGCCTGGAACCCCCTAGCGGATTACAATGAGCAGTTCTTC; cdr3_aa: CAWNPLADYNEQFF
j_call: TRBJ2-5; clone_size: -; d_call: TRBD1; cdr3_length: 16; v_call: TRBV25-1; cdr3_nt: TGTGCCAGCAGTGAAGGGGACAGGGCGTACCAAGAGACCCAGTACTTC; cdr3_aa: CASSEGDRAYQETQYF
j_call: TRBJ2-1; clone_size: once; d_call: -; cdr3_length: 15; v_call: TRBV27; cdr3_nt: TGTGCCAGCAAGCGGTCGGGGCTCTCATACAATGAGCAGTTCTTC; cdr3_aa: CASKRSGLSYNEQFF
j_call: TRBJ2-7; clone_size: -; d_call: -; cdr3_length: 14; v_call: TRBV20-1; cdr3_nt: TGCAGTGCTAGAGACAGGAGGAGGGTCCACGAGCAGTACTTC; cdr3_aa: CSARDRRRVHEQYF
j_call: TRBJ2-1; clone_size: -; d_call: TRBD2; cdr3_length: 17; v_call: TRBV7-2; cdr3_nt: TGTGCCAGCAGCTTAGCTACTAGCGGGGGGGCCTACAATGAGCAGTTCTTC; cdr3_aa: CASSLATSGGAYNEQFF
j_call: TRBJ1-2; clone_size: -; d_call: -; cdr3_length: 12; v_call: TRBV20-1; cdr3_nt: TGCAGTGCTAGAGGGGTTGGATATGGCTACACCTTC; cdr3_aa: CSARGVGYGYTF
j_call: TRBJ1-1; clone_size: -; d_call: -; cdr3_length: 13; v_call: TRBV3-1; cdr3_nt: TGTGCCAGCAGCCGCAGCTTTAACACTGAAGCTTTCTTT; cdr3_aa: CASSRSFNTEAFF
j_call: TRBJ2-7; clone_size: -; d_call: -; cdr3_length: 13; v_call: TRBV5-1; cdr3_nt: TGCGCCAGCAGGCGAGGAGGAGACTACGAGCAGTACTTC; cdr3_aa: CASRRGGDYEQYF
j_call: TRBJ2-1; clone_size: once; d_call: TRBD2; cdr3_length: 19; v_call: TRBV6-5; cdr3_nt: TGTGCCAGCAGTTACTCCGGCCCCCTGACTAGCGGGGGGCTCGGGGAGCAGTTCTTC; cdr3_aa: CASSYSGPLTSGGLGEQFF
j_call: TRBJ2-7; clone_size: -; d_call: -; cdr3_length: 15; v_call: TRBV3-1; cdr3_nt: TGTGCCAGCAGCCAAGCTCCCGGGACCTTCTACGAGCAGTACTTC; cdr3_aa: CASSQAPGTFYEQYF
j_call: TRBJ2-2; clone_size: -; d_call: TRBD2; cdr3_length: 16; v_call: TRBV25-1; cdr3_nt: TGTGCCAGCAGTGAGGCACTAGCGGTGAACACCGGGGAGCTGTTTTTT; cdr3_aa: CASSEALAVNTGELFF
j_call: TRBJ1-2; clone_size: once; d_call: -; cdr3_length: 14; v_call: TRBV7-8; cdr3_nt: TGTGCCAGCAGCTTACCGGGGACCTGGTATGGCTACACCTTC; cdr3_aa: CASSLPGTWYGYTF